This is a list of T cell receptor beta chains from one sample in a study of blood T cell repertoires in COVID-19. Sequencing was performed with immunoSEQ multiplex PCR; in TCRdb, only in-frame clones are kept and a portion is missing. The profile covers 120,000 or so clones, with 65% to 80% appearing a single time and 6.5% to 8.5% taken by the ten largest. Specimen: peripheral blood. All receptors come from an older woman with acute or convalescent COVID-19. The CDR3 runs from the conserved cysteine through the conserved F or W. Fields, in order: D gene, CDR3 length, V gene, J gene, clone size, CDR3 DNA, CDR3 protein. A D gene is named only where the DNA matches it firmly. Not all rows give a size; the values are once, few, many and, for expanded clones, a class.

D: TRBD1; length: 15; V: TRBV5-6; J: TRBJ1-1; size: .; DNA: TGTGCCAGCAGCTTGTATGACAGGGTAGACACTGAAGCTTTCTTT; CDR3: CASSLYDRVDTEAFF
D: .; length: 11; V: TRBV5-6; J: TRBJ2-7; size: .; DNA: TGTGCCAGCACGGGGTCCTACGAGCAGTACTTC; CDR3: CASTGSYEQYF
D: .; length: 12; V: TRBV6-1; J: TRBJ1-1; size: .; DNA: TGTGCCAGCAGTGAACAGGGGACGGGAGCTTTCTTT; CDR3: CASSEQGTGAFF
D: TRBD1; length: 19; V: TRBV5-1; J: TRBJ2-5; size: .; DNA: TGCGCCAGCAGCTTGTCTACCTTATCAGGGACAGGGGAAAGAGGGACCCAGTACTTC; CDR3: CASSLSTLSGTGERGTQYF
D: .; length: 13; V: TRBV7-2; J: TRBJ1-1; size: few; DNA: TGTGCCAGCACCCCGGCAGGGATAAGGGGAGCTTTCTTT; CDR3: CASTPAGIRGAFF
D: .; length: 16; V: TRBV5-1; J: TRBJ2-7; size: .; DNA: TGCGCCAGCAGCTTGATCGGGAGCTCGAGGGGCTACGAGCAGTACTTC; CDR3: CASSLIGSSRGYEQYF
D: .; length: 13; V: TRBV19; J: TRBJ2-5; size: .; DNA: TGTGCCAGTAGTATGGGACAACAAGAGACCCAGTACTTC; CDR3: CASSMGQQETQYF
D: .; length: 15; V: TRBV4-2; J: TRBJ1-2; size: once; DNA: TGTGCCAGCAGCCAAGATCTCGGGTTTAACTATGGCTACACCTTC; CDR3: CASSQDLGFNYGYTF
D: .; length: 17; V: TRBV19; J: TRBJ2-7; size: few; DNA: TGTGCCAGTAGTATAGAGGGGGCCGGGACAGCGGGCATCGAGCAGTACTTC; CDR3: CASSIEGAGTAGIEQYF
D: .; length: 13; V: TRBV2; J: TRBJ1-1; size: .; DNA: TGTGCCAGCAGTGAAGATTCAGGCACTGAAGCTTTCTTT; CDR3: CASSEDSGTEAFF
D: TRBD1; length: 12; V: TRBV7-9; J: TRBJ1-6; size: .; DNA: TGTGCCAGCAGTTCAGGGGGGACAGCCCTCCACTTT; CDR3: CASSSGGTALHF
D: .; length: 14; V: TRBV9; J: TRBJ1-5; size: few; DNA: TGTGCCAGCAGCGTAGAGGGAGGGGGTCAGCCCCAGCATTTT; CDR3: CASSVEGGGQPQHF
D: TRBD1; length: 14; V: TRBV19; J: TRBJ1-1; size: .; DNA: TGTGCCAGTAGCCTGGGACAGAGGAACACTGAAGCTTTCTTT; CDR3: CASSLGQRNTEAFF
D: .; length: 14; V: TRBV30; J: TRBJ2-4; size: .; DNA: TGTGCCTGGCTTGGAGTCGGAGCCAAAAACATTCAGTACTTC; CDR3: CAWLGVGAKNIQYF
D: TRBD1; length: 17; V: TRBV13; J: TRBJ1-1; size: .; DNA: TGTGCCAGCAGCTTAGATAGCAGGGGGCGAGGAGGCACTGAAGCTTTCTTT; CDR3: CASSLDSRGRGGTEAFF
D: .; length: 15; V: TRBV30; J: TRBJ1-4; size: .; DNA: TGTGCCTGGAGTGTACCTGGCCCCAGTTATGAAAAACTGTTTTTT; CDR3: CAWSVPGPSYEKLFF
D: .; length: 13; V: TRBV2; J: TRBJ1-5; size: .; DNA: TGTGCCAGCAGTGGACAGGCCAATCAGCCCCAGCATTTT; CDR3: CASSGQANQPQHF
D: .; length: 16; V: TRBV19; J: TRBJ1-3; size: .; DNA: TGTGCCAGTAGTAACCCATTATTAGCCACTGGAAACACCATATATTTT; CDR3: CASSNPLLATGNTIYF
D: .; length: 14; V: TRBV19; J: TRBJ2-7; size: .; DNA: TGTGCCAGTAGTACCCCCGACAGGAAATACGAGCAGTACTTC; CDR3: CASSTPDRKYEQYF
D: .; length: 14; V: TRBV6-5; J: TRBJ1-2; size: few; DNA: TGTGCCAGCAGAAAACAGGGTTCTAACTATGGCTACACCTTC; CDR3: CASRKQGSNYGYTF
D: .; length: 14; V: TRBV5-1; J: TRBJ1-1; size: .; DNA: TGCGCCAGCAGCTTGGGAGGTATGAACACTGAAGCTTTCTTT; CDR3: CASSLGGMNTEAFF
D: TRBD1; length: 15; V: TRBV6-2/TRBV6-3; J: TRBJ2-1; size: .; DNA: TGTGCCAGCAGCCCCCCCAGGGGGCTGCCTAATGAGCAGTTCTTC; CDR3: CASSPPRGLPNEQFF
D: .; length: 13; V: TRBV28; J: TRBJ1-1; size: once; DNA: TGTGCCAGCAGGGGGGGTAGGAACACTGAAGCTTTCTTT; CDR3: CASRGGRNTEAFF
D: .; length: 15; V: TRBV2; J: TRBJ2-7; size: few; DNA: TGTGCCAGCACCCGCGGGGGCGGCAACCTCTACGAGCAGTACTTC; CDR3: CASTRGGGNLYEQYF
D: .; length: 15; V: TRBV5-1; J: TRBJ2-1; size: .; DNA: TGCGCCAGCAAGGAGGAGATCAGCTCCTACAATGAGCAGTTCTTC; CDR3: CASKEEISSYNEQFF
D: .; length: 14; V: TRBV19; J: TRBJ1-4; size: .; DNA: TGTGCCAGTAGGATAGGGGCGTCTAATGAAAAACTGTTTTTT; CDR3: CASRIGASNEKLFF
D: TRBD1; length: 14; V: TRBV13; J: TRBJ1-2; size: few; DNA: TGTGCCAGCAGCCGAGGGGGCCTTCGGGGTGGCTACACCTTC; CDR3: CASSRGGLRGGYTF
D: .; length: 15; V: TRBV2; J: TRBJ1-2; size: .; DNA: TGTGCCAGCAGTGAAACCCGGGGTAACCTCTATGGCTACACCTTC; CDR3: CASSETRGNLYGYTF
D: TRBD1; length: 16; V: TRBV24-1; J: TRBJ1-4; size: .; DNA: TGTGCCACCAGTGACCCCCGGCGGACAGGGGGTGAAAAACTGTTTTTT; CDR3: CATSDPRRTGGEKLFF
D: TRBD1; length: 15; V: TRBV5-1; J: TRBJ1-1; size: .; DNA: TGCGCCAGCAGCACCGGACAGGTTACGAACACTGAAGCTTTCTTT; CDR3: CASSTGQVTNTEAFF
D: .; length: 11; V: TRBV20-1; J: TRBJ1-5; size: .; DNA: TGCAGTGCTCTGTACAATCAGCCCCAGCATTTT; CDR3: CSALYNQPQHF
D: .; length: 13; V: TRBV29-1; J: TRBJ1-4; size: .; DNA: TGCAGCGTTGCGAACAGCTTTAATGAAAAACTGTTTTTT; CDR3: CSVANSFNEKLFF
D: .; length: 13; V: TRBV5-1; J: TRBJ1-2; size: .; DNA: TGCGCCAGCAGCTGGACAGAGAACTATGGCTACACCTTC; CDR3: CASSWTENYGYTF
D: .; length: 16; V: TRBV21-1; J: TRBJ1-1; size: .; DNA: TGTGCCAGCAGCAAATATCCCGGGACAGGGAACACTGAAGCTTTCTTT; CDR3: CASSKYPGTGNTEAFF
D: .; length: 14; V: TRBV19; J: TRBJ1-4; size: once; DNA: TGTGCCAGTGCCCGGGAAGCAACTAATGAAAAACTGTTTTTT; CDR3: CASAREATNEKLFF
D: .; length: 15; V: TRBV6-2/TRBV6-3; J: TRBJ2-5; size: .; DNA: TGTGCCAGCAGTTACCAGGGGGAGGAAAGAAAGACCCAGTACTTC; CDR3: CASSYQGEERKTQYF
D: TRBD2; length: 15; V: TRBV4-2; J: TRBJ2-1; size: .; DNA: TGTGCCAGCAGCCCACCCGCGGGAGGGAGCAATGAGCAGTTCTTC; CDR3: CASSPPAGGSNEQFF
D: .; length: 14; V: TRBV25-1; J: TRBJ1-4; size: .; DNA: TGTGCCAGCAGTGATAAGACTGGTAATGAAAAACTGTTTTTT; CDR3: CASSDKTGNEKLFF
D: .; length: 13; V: TRBV30; J: TRBJ1-2; size: .; DNA: TGTGCCTGGAGTACAGGGACAACCTATGGCTACACCTTC; CDR3: CAWSTGTTYGYTF
D: .; length: 18; V: TRBV15; J: TRBJ1-2; size: .; DNA: TGTGCCACCAGCATAGACGGTAGCAGACAGACTGATAACTATGGCTACACCTTC; CDR3: CATSIDGSRQTDNYGYTF
D: TRBD1; length: 15; V: TRBV15; J: TRBJ1-2; size: .; DNA: TGTGCCACCAGCAGAGATCTACAGGGGGTTGATGGCTACACCTTC; CDR3: CATSRDLQGVDGYTF
D: .; length: 14; V: TRBV6-4; J: TRBJ1-4; size: few; DNA: TGTGCCAGATTGAGACGAGGACACTCTGAAAAACTGTTTTTT; CDR3: CARLRRGHSEKLFF
D: TRBD1; length: 16; V: TRBV5-8; J: TRBJ2-5; size: many; DNA: TGTGCCAGCAGCCCCCCGGGGGACAGGGGTCGGGAGACCCAGTACTTC; CDR3: CASSPPGDRGRETQYF
D: .; length: 12; V: TRBV3-1/TRBV3-2; J: TRBJ2-7; size: .; DNA: TGTGCCAGCAGCCAAGGAGGGGGCGAGCAGTACTTC; CDR3: CASSQGGGEQYF
D: TRBD1; length: 16; V: TRBV4-1; J: TRBJ2-7; size: .; DNA: TGCGCCAGCAGCCAGGGCAGGACAGGGCGGGCGGGGGAGCAGTACTTC; CDR3: CASSQGRTGRAGEQYF
D: TRBD2; length: 12; V: TRBV6-4; J: TRBJ2-3; size: .; DNA: TGTGCCAGCAGCGCAAGCGGGGGTACGCAGTATTTT; CDR3: CASSASGGTQYF
D: TRBD1; length: 14; V: TRBV27; J: TRBJ1-5; size: .; DNA: TGTGCCAGCAGTCCAAGACAGGGGTGGCAGCCCCAGCATTTT; CDR3: CASSPRQGWQPQHF
D: .; length: 14; V: TRBV7-3; J: TRBJ1-1; size: .; DNA: TGTGCCAGCAGCTTAGTAGGGGAAGGCACTGAAGCTTTCTTT; CDR3: CASSLVGEGTEAFF
D: TRBD1; length: 14; V: TRBV30; J: TRBJ1-5; size: .; DNA: TGTGCCTGGTCGACAGGGACAGTTAATCAGCCCCAGCATTTT; CDR3: CAWSTGTVNQPQHF
D: TRBD1; length: 14; V: TRBV5-4; J: TRBJ2-2; size: .; DNA: TGTGCCAGCAGGGGGACAGGGCACACCGGGGAGCTGTTTTTT; CDR3: CASRGTGHTGELFF
D: .; length: 14; V: TRBV20-1; J: TRBJ1-3; size: .; DNA: TGCAGTGCTATTGAGGCCACCTCTGGAAACACCATATATTTT; CDR3: CSAIEATSGNTIYF